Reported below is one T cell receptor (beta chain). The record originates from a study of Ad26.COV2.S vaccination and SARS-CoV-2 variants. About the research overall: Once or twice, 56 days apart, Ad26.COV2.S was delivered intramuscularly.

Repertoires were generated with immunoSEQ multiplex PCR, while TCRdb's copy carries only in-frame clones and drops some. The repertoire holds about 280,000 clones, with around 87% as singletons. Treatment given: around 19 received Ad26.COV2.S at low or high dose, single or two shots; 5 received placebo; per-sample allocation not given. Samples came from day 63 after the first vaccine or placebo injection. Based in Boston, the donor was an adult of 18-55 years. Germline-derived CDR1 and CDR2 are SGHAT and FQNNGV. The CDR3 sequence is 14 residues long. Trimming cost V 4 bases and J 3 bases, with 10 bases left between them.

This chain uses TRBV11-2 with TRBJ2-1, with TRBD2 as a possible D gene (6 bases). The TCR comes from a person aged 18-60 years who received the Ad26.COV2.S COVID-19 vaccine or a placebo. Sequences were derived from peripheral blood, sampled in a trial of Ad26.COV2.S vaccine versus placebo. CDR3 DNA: TGTGCCAGCAGCTCACCGGGACTCTACAATGAGCAGTTCTTC. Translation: CASSSPGLYNEQFF.